This TCR beta chain was documented in a study of T cell repertoires in cytomegalovirus infection. Across the whole study: Recently identified HLA-C-restricted CMV epitopes were among the peptides used. Indicated by public TCR beta signatures were CMV infection and matching HLA type. The study's findings and limits: Cumulated frequencies of public TCR beta families served to identify carriers of CMV plus the relevant HLA. Within the response measured ex vivo, HLA-C-restricted CMV-specific TCR beta clonotypes were dominant.

Trimming took 10 bases from V and 2 from J, leaving 11 bases between them. Germline CDR1 and CDR2: SNHLY and FYNNEI. The CDR3 consists of 12 residues. TCRdb re-derived calls from the reads in MiXCR, one entry per CDR3 protein. The sample includes roughly 920,000 distinct CDR3 sequences, 31% of them seen just once. To note about this clonotype: Its antigen is unknown.

V gene TRBV2 combines with J gene TRBJ1-1, with no clear D. The TCR comes from a human donor in good health (CMV status not recorded). Some clones in this sample may be carry-over from other donors' samples. Sequencing was performed on cultured CD8+ T cells from PBMCs, taken from culture after CMV antigen stimulation. The CDR3 nucleotides read TGTGCCACCCCGAGCGGTAACACTGAAGCTTTCTTT. This sequence encodes CATPSGNTEAFF.